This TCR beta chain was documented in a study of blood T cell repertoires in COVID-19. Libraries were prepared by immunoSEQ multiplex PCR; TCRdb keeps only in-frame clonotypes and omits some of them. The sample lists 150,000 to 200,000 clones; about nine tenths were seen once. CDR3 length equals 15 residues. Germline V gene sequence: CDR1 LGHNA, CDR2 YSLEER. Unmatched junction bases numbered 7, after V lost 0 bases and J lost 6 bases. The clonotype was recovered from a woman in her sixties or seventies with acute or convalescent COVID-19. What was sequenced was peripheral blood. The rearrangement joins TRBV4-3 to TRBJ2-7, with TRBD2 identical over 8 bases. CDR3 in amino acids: CASSQDRGGVLEQYF. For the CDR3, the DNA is TGCGCCAGCAGCCAAGATCGGGGGGGCGTCCTCGAGCAGTACTTC.